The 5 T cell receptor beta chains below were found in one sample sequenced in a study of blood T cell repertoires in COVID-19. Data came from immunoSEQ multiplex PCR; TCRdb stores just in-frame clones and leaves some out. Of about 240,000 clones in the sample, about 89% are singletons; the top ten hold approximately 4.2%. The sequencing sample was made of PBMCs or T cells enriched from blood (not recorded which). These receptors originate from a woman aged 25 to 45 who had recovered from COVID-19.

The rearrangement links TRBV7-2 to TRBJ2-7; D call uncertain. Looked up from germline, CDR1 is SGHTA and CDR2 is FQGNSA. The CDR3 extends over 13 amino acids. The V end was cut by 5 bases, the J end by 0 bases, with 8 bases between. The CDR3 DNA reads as TGTGCCAGCAGCGCCCCCAGCTCCTACGAGCAGTACTTC. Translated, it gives CASSAPSSYEQYF.

The CDR3 DNA sequence: TGTGCCAGCAGTTTCGTCAGCCGGGGGGTGATCCATTCACCCCTCCACTTT. Translating it yields CASSFVSRGVIHSPLHF. The rearrangement uses TRBV28 and TRBJ1-6; TRBD1 might be the D (5 bases). Germline CDR1 and CDR2: MDHEN and SYDVKM. The CDR3 has 17 residues. V was pared by 3 bases and J by 8 bases, with 20 bases between.

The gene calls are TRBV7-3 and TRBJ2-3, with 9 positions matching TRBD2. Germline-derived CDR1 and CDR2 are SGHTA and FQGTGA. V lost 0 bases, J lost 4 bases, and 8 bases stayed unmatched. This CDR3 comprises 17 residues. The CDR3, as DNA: TGTGCCAGCAGCTTAACAGGCGCTAGCGGGACAGCAGATACGCAGTATTTT. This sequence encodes CASSLTGASGTADTQYF.

CDR3 amino acids: CASSQVASGGIRDTQYF. The CDR3 DNA is TGTGCCAGCAGCCAAGTAGCTAGCGGGGGTATTAGGGATACGCAGTATTTT. This rearrangement joins TRBV3-1 (or the pseudogene TRBV3-2) to TRBJ2-3, with TRBD2 matching 10 bases. Germline V lookup: CDR1 LGHDT, CDR2 YNNKEL (reference sequence). V lost 1 base, J lost 6 bases, and 10 bases stayed unmatched. This CDR3 is built from 17 residues.

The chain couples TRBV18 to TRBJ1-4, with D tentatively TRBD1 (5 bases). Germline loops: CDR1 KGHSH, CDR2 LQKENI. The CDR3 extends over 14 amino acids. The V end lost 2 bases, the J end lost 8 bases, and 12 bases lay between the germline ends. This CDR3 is CASSPGGAGEKLFF. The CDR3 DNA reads TGTGCCAGCTCACCAGGAGGGGCAGGCGAAAAACTGTTTTTT.